Presented here are 19 T cell receptor beta chains from one specimen sequenced in a study of shared clonotypes between healthy human individuals. The repertoire was sequenced with immunoSEQ multiplex PCR; TCRdb's copy has only in-frame clones and lacks some. The sample includes 2 million to 2.5 million clones, almost 96% of them seen just once. Sequenced input: naive CD4+ T cells sorted from blood. The subset here: CD45RA+ positively selected. These receptors originate from a man aged 18-30 years in good health.

Notes on this clone: This sequence may be a read error, since a much larger clone differs from it by one base. The chain recombines TRBV30 with TRBJ1-1, with D possibly being TRBD1 (5 bases). The ends were cut back, 2 bases at V and 1 base at J, with 8 bases in the middle. The length of the CDR3 is 13 residues. Germline V gives CDR1 GTSNPN, CDR2 SVGIG (reference sequence). As DNA, the CDR3 is TGTGCCTGGAGTATACAGGAGAACACTGAAGCTTTCTTT. It is translated as CAWSIQENTEAFF. The whole variable domain, remainder taken from reference TRBV30 and TRBJ1-1, is SQTIHQWPATLVQPVGSPLSLECTVEGTSNPNLYWYRQAAGRGLQLLFYSVGIGQISSEVPQNLSASRPQDRQFILSSKKLLLSDSGFYLCAWSIQENTEAFFGQGTRLTVV.

The V gene is TRBV18, the J gene TRBJ1-2; D remains unclear. Per germline, CDR1 KGHSH and CDR2 LQKENI. This CDR3 has 15 residues. Trimming removed 6 bases from V and 3 bases from J, with 17 bases in between. The CDR3 coding sequence is TGTGCCAGCTCCCCGACGAGCGGGGAGTACTATGGCTACACCTTC. It specifies CASSPTSGEYYGYTF.

This clone has only a few counts. The chain employs TRBV11-2 and TRBJ2-7, with a tentative D call TRBD1 (6 bases). Germline V gene lookup returns CDR1 SGHAT and CDR2 FQNNGV. This CDR3 is 16 amino acids long. Trimming removed 2 bases at V and 1 base at J, with 15 bases between. The CDR3 is CASSLSNPDSSYEQYF. CDR3 DNA sequence: TGTGCCAGCAGCTTATCGAACCCGGACAGTTCCTACGAGCAGTACTTC.

This sequence joins TRBV6-5 and TRBJ2-2; D might be TRBD2 (6 bases). The germline V gene has CDR1 MNHEY and CDR2 SVGAGI. The CDR3 extends over 14 amino acids. With 2 bases removed from V and 7 bases from J, the gap between germline ends came to 11 bases. The CDR3 DNA sequence: TGTGCCAGCAGTTACCCCCCGGGGGACGGGGAGCTGTTTTTT. Encoded protein: CASSYPPGDGELFF.

The genes are TRBV7-2 and TRBJ2-5; the D gene is possibly TRBD2 (5 bases). CDR1 and CDR2 from the germline V gene are SGHTA and FQGNSA. Trimming left V 4 bases short and J 3 bases short, with 9 bases between. This CDR3 contains 13 residues. CDR3 bases: TGTGCCAGCAGCTATAGAGCGGAAGAGACCCAGTACTTC. It encodes CASSYRAEETQYF.

The chain recombines TRBV19 with TRBJ2-1; 10 positions agree with TRBD2. This CDR3 has 15 residues. Trimming cost V 5 bases and J 8 bases; bases outside gene matches: 9. Germline CDR1 and CDR2: LNHDA and SQIVND (reference sequence). The CDR3 DNA reads as TGTGCCAGTAGTTCATTAAGCGGGAGGGCCGATGAGCAGTTCTTC. Amino acid sequence: CASSSLSGRADEQFF.

The J gene is TRBJ2-7, the V gene TRBV6-1; weak D call: TRBD2 (6 bases). Trimming removed 9 bases from V and 1 base from J, with 16 bases in between. CDR1 is MNHNS and CDR2 is SASEGT in the germline V gene. This CDR3 is built from 14 residues. The DNA of the CDR3 is TGTGCCAGTTCCCGGGACTCACTTTCCTACGAGCAGTACTTC. This gives the protein CASSRDSLSYEQYF.

A word on this clone: The identical CDR3 is also encoded by other nucleotide sequences in the sample. This chain connects TRBV28 to TRBJ1-5, with 7 bases lining up with TRBD1. The CDR3 spans 14 residues. CDR1 and CDR2 from the germline V gene are MDHEN and SYDVKM. Trimming removed 6 bases from V and 2 bases from J; junction bases left unmatched: 4. CDR3 DNA: TGTGCCAGCAGCTTTGGACAGGGCAATCAGCCCCAGCATTTT. Residues: CASSFGQGNQPQHF.

This clone has only a few counts. The chain has TRBV28 and TRBJ1-2; D gene uncertain. The CDR3 runs 10 residues. Trimming took 6 bases from V and 4 from J, leaving 3 bases between them. Germline CDR1 reads MDHEN; CDR2 reads SYDVKM. CDR3 region: CASRGYGYTF. In DNA form, the CDR3 reads TGTGCCAGCAGGGGCTATGGCTACACCTTC.

The CDR3 nucleotides are TGTGCCATCAGTGACAGGGTTCGGAACACAGATACGCAGTATTTT. Amino acid sequence: CAISDRVRNTDTQYF. The chain recombines TRBV10-3 with TRBJ2-3; D perhaps matches TRBD1 (5 bases). The CDR3 contains 15 residues. CDR1 is ENHRY and CDR2 is SYGVKD in the germline V gene. Trimming took off 3 bases at V and 2 bases at J, with 12 bases between the two ends.

The rearrangement uses TRBV7-2 and TRBJ1-2; D is possibly TRBD1 (5 bases). CDR3 length: 15 residues. Germline CDR1 SGHTA, CDR2 FQGNSA. The V gene lost 1 base and the J gene lost 1 base, with 10 bases spanning the gap. CDR3 in amino acids: CASSLDFRVNYGYTF. CDR3 DNA sequence: TGTGCCAGCAGCTTAGACTTCAGGGTTAACTATGGCTACACCTTC.

The genes are TRBV11-2 and TRBJ2-7; D not resolved. Trimming stripped 3 bases from V and 7 bases from J, with 10 bases between. This CDR3 is built from 12 residues. Germline V gene sequence: CDR1 SGHAT, CDR2 FQNNGV. CDR3 DNA: TGTGCCAGCAGCTTGGCCCACCAGGAGCAGTACTTC. It codes for CASSLAHQEQYF.

The sample holds one count of this clone. The chain joins TRBV2 to TRBJ2-5; 10 bases are a match to TRBD1. The CDR3 runs to 14 residues. Germline V CDR1 and CDR2: SNHLY, FYNNEI. Trimming at V came to 6 bases and at J to 5 bases, leaving 6 bases not matched to a gene. Here the CDR3 DNA reads TGTGCCAGCAGCCCGACAGGGGGCGGCGAGACCCAGTACTTC. Encoded protein: CASSPTGGGETQYF.

The rearrangement joins TRBV5-1 to TRBJ1-2; 9 nucleotides line up with TRBD1. The CDR3 runs to 14 residues. Germline CDR1 and CDR2: SGHRS and YFSETQ. With V trimmed by 3 bases and J by 5 bases, 5 bases remained unmatched. The CDR3 coding sequence is TGCGCCAGCAGCTCGACAGGGGGAACATATGGCTACACCTTC. Its protein product is CASSSTGGTYGYTF. Using reference TRBV5-1 and TRBJ1-2 for the parts outside the CDR3, the full variable domain is KAGVTQTPRYLIKTRGQQVTLSCSPISGHRSVSWYQQTPGQGLQFLFEYFSETQRNKGNFPGRFSGRQFSNSRSEMNVSTLELGDSALYLCASSSTGGTYGYTFGSGTRLTVV.

Of note for this clone: Distinct nucleotide sequences in the sample also encode this CDR3. This chain joins TRBV7-9 and TRBJ1-6, with 7 bases lining up with TRBD1. The V and J ends lost 1 base and 2 bases, in that order; junction bases with no gene match: 2. The CDR3 extends over 16 amino acids. Germline V CDR1 and CDR2: SEHNR, FQNEAQ (reference sequence). The CDR3 reads CASSLGDRAYNSPLHF. CDR3 in DNA: TGTGCCAGCAGCTTAGGAGACAGGGCCTATAATTCACCCCTCCACTTT.

Comments on this clone: Germline and junction disagree at one end, which may indicate a read error. The genes are TRBV7-7 and TRBJ1-1; D gene uncertain. The CDR3 spans 13 residues. The germline gives CDR1 SSHAT, CDR2 FNYEAQ (reference sequence). The CDR3 region has the DNA TGTGCTAGCAGCTTGAAGGAGAACACTGAAGCTTTCTTT. As protein: CASSLKENTEAFF.

This clone was recorded once. This chain links TRBV5-4 with TRBJ2-3; D is possibly TRBD1 or TRBD2 (5 bases each). The V gene's germline CDR1 is SGHNT and CDR2 YYREEE (reference sequence). Trimming took 2 bases from V and 0 from J, leaving 13 bases between them. This CDR3 comprises 16 residues. The CDR3 DNA reads as TGTGCCAGCAGCTTCGGGACGTCGACTAGCACAGATACGCAGTATTTT. Amino acid sequence: CASSFGTSTSTDTQYF.

Comment on this clone: Other nucleotide sequences from this sample produce the same CDR3. This chain links TRBV6-5 with TRBJ2-2; D is perhaps TRBD1 (5 bases). V was pared by 2 bases and J by 2 bases, with 9 bases between. This CDR3 region has 15 residues. Germline V lookup: CDR1 MNHEY, CDR2 SVGAGI. Here the CDR3 DNA reads TGTGCCAGCAGTTACGACAGACCCAACACCGGGGAGCTGTTTTTT. This sequence encodes CASSYDRPNTGELFF.

This chain uses TRBV2 with TRBJ2-2; 9 bases map to TRBD2. In germline, CDR1 is SNHLY, CDR2 FYNNEI. Trimming took 5 bases from V and 4 from J; bases not matched to a gene: 8. This CDR3 has 16 amino acids. The CDR3 coding sequence is TGTGCCAGCAGTCCGAGGGGCGGGAGGGCCACCGGGGAGCTGTTTTTT. It codes for CASSPRGGRATGELFF.